The rows below give T cell receptor beta chains drawn from one sample of a study of Graves' ophthalmopathy and Graves' hyperthyroidism. In TCRdb, the multiplex PCR reads were re-called with MiXCR into one record per CDR3 protein. The repertoire consists of 150,000 to 200,000 distinct CDR3 sequences, with approximately 40% occurring once and the leading ten covering approximately 8.9%. What was sequenced was peripheral blood. Receptors originate from a man aged 25 to 45 with Graves' ophthalmopathy. Both conserved end residues are part of each CDR3. A D gene is named only where the DNA matches it firmly. A clone size is listed for some rows: how often the clone was seen (once, few, many), or a class if it is expanded.

>TRBD2|.|15|TRBV20-1|TRBJ2-7
CSAAGLAMSSYEQYF
TGCAGTGCAGCGGGACTAGCGATGAGCTCCTACGAGCAGTACTTC
>.|.|16|TRBV6-5|TRBJ2-7
CASSYSPGWGSYEQYF
TGTGCCAGCAGTTACTCGCCAGGGTGGGGGTCCTACGAGCAGTACTTC
>.|many|13|TRBV6-2/TRBV6-3|TRBJ2-7
CASSRRQQAEQYF
TGTGCCAGCAGTCGACGTCAACAGGCCGAGCAGTACTTC
>.|many|13|TRBV12-3/TRBV12-4|TRBJ2-2
CASRATRTGELFF
TGTGCCAGCAGGGCCACGAGAACCGGGGAGCTGTTTTTT
>.|.|15|TRBV6-5|TRBJ1-2
CASSYSMGAESGYTF
TGTGCCAGCAGTTACTCGATGGGGGCTGAAAGTGGCTACACCTTC
>.|.|14|TRBV6-5|TRBJ1-1
CASSYGRVVTEAFF
TGTGCCAGCAGTTACGGCAGGGTGGTCACTGAAGCTTTCTTT
>.|many|14|TRBV13|TRBJ2-3
CASGVYPSTDTQYF
TGTGCCAGCGGAGTTTACCCTAGCACAGATACGCAGTATTTT
>TRBD1|.|14|TRBV28|TRBJ1-2
CASSLIGTGRGYTF
TGTGCCAGCAGTTTGATCGGGACAGGGCGAGGCTACACCTTC
>.|many|17|TRBV11-2|TRBJ2-2
CASSLSGGGIFTGELFF
TGTGCCAGCAGCTTATCAGGGGGAGGGATATTTACCGGGGAGCTGTTTTTT
>.|many|15|TRBV12-3/TRBV12-4|TRBJ1-6
CASSLGEGLNSPLHF
TGTGCCAGCAGTTTAGGGGAGGGACTGAATTCACCCCTCCACTTT
>.|few|13|TRBV6-2/TRBV6-3|TRBJ1-5
CASREGIAQPQHF
TGTGCCAGCAGGGAGGGGATTGCTCAGCCCCAGCATTTT
>.|.|12|TRBV11-2|TRBJ2-5
CASSLFQETQYF
TGTGCCAGCAGCTTGTTCCAAGAGACCCAGTACTTC
>TRBD1|.|15|TRBV7-8|TRBJ1-1
CASSLFRQGDTEAFF
TGTGCCAGCAGCTTATTTCGGCAGGGGGACACTGAAGCTTTCTTT
>TRBD1|few|14|TRBV6-1|TRBJ1-2
CASSELRGTDGYTF
TGTGCCAGCAGTGAACTCAGGGGGACGGATGGCTACACCTTC
>.|many|14|TRBV4-3|TRBJ2-7
CASSQDRANDEQYF
TGCGCCAGCAGCCAAGACAGGGCCAACGACGAGCAGTACTTC
>.|many|14|TRBV27|TRBJ2-7
CASSPGGVPYEQYF
TGTGCCAGCAGTCCGGGCGGAGTGCCCTACGAGCAGTACTTC
>TRBD2|many|18|TRBV7-2|TRBJ2-7
CASSSGTSGSYRNLEQYF
TGTGCCAGCAGCTCGGGGACTAGCGGGAGTTACCGAAATCTCGAGCAGTACTTC
>.|.|13|TRBV20-1|TRBJ2-5
CSPWGSQEETQYF
TGCAGTCCTTGGGGGTCCCAGGAGGAGACCCAGTACTTC
>TRBD1|many|15|TRBV6-5|TRBJ2-7
CASSWAGTEGDEQYF
TGTGCCAGCAGTTGGGCCGGGACAGAAGGCGACGAGCAGTACTTC
>TRBD1|few|15|TRBV6-2/TRBV6-3|TRBJ2-7
CASTGFGQGKHEQYF
TGTGCCAGCACCGGCTTCGGACAGGGGAAACACGAGCAGTACTTC
>.|many|14|TRBV7-2|TRBJ2-7
CASSRAGERGEQYF
TGTGCCAGCAGCCGAGCAGGGGAAAGGGGCGAGCAGTACTTC
>TRBD1|many|15|TRBV29-1|TRBJ2-5
CSVEDPDRSDETQYF
TGCAGCGTTGAAGACCCGGACAGGTCGGACGAGACCCAGTACTTC
>.|.|11|TRBV12-3/TRBV12-4|TRBJ2-7
CASSVLDEQYF
TGTGCCAGCAGCGTACTTGACGAGCAGTACTTC
>.|many|13|TRBV6-5|TRBJ1-5
CASRRERSQPQHF
TGTGCCAGCCGTCGGGAAAGGAGTCAGCCCCAGCATTTT
>TRBD1|many|14|TRBV28|TRBJ1-6
CASSSRTGKKALHF
TGTGCCAGCAGTTCAAGGACAGGGAAAAAGGCCCTCCACTTT
>.|.|13|TRBV28|TRBJ1-6
CATMTGGASPLHF
TGTGCCACCATGACAGGAGGGGCTTCACCCCTCCACTTT
>TRBD1|many|15|TRBV4-1|TRBJ1-2
CASSQTGTGGHGYTF
TGCGCCAGCAGCCAAACCGGGACAGGGGGCCATGGCTACACCTTC
>.|many|12|TRBV6-1|TRBJ2-5
CASSRLGETQYF
TGTGCCAGCAGTCGATTGGGGGAGACCCAGTACTTC